These T cell receptor beta chains were read from a single sample in a study of cytomegalovirus exposure and HLA in healthy donors. Some clones are missing from TCRdb's copy, which holds only in-frame ones; the method was immunoSEQ multiplex PCR. The profile shows approximately 130,000 clones, 75% to 90% of them singletons. Sequenced input: PBMCs. All receptors derive from a woman younger than 45 in good health and CMV-seropositive. Both conserved end residues are part of each CDR3. Size values are once, few and many counts, or a class for expanded clones, and some rows have none.

j_call	v_call	clone_size	cdr3_aa
TRBJ1-1	TRBV2	NA	CASSEGWTENTEAFF
TRBJ1-6	TRBV6-1	NA	CASSELGQEGNSPLHF
TRBJ2-5	TRBV11-2	NA	CASSFGREETQYF
TRBJ2-3	TRBV5-1	NA	CASSFSLAGGPDTQYF
TRBJ1-5	TRBV6-5	few	CASSYSRNQPQHF
TRBJ2-5	TRBV4-1	few	CASSQVVAGGPETQYF
TRBJ2-5	TRBV15	NA	CATSRDRAQETQYF
TRBJ1-2	TRBV19	NA	CASSIGAQGNYGYTF
TRBJ1-1	TRBV10-3	NA	CAISVGTEAFF
TRBJ1-2	TRBV28	NA	CASSVQGYDGYTF
TRBJ2-5	TRBV4-2	NA	CASSPGCGEGLARQETQYF
TRBJ1-1	TRBV19	few	CASSFGQGNTEAFF
TRBJ1-6	TRBV4-2	NA	CASNRLQEPYSPLHF
TRBJ2-7	TRBV10-3	NA	CAISRGAYEQYF
TRBJ1-6	TRBV7-2	NA	CASSLRGYSPLHF
TRBJ1-5	TRBV28	NA	CASTRRNQPQHF
TRBJ1-2	TRBV7-9	NA	CASSERDSPSSYTF
TRBJ2-7	TRBV5-8	NA	CASSLWDTYEQYF
TRBJ2-1	TRBV7-7	few	CASSTGLAGANEQFF
TRBJ2-7	TRBV18	NA	CASSPGLISGEQYF
TRBJ1-2	TRBV28	NA	CASTPAIGGSGYTF
TRBJ2-5	TRBV7-3	NA	CASSPTGLQETQYF
TRBJ1-3	TRBV19	NA	CASSIGQGGARPGNTIYF
TRBJ2-1	TRBV28	few	CASSLIGRLAEQFF